This TCR beta chain was sequenced for a study of PD-L1 blockade in urothelial cancer (dated by TCRdb to 2017 to 2019). Study-level background: All patients started therapy around 2014 and received atezolizumab 1,200 mg intravenously every 3 weeks. Durable clinical benefit meant progression-free survival longer than 6 months, and TCR features were also tested against progression-free and overall survival. In the same patients, whole exome sequencing and RNA sequencing of pretreatment tumors were performed in addition to TCR sequencing. Around 30 patients had pretreatment blood TCR-seq, about 25 had at least one posttreatment blood collection, and about 25 had tumor TCR-seq. Blood samples were analyzed at two time points: 3 weeks after treatment start (second dose) and 6 weeks after treatment start. Blood samples gave median yields of about 150,000 T cells and over 80,000 unique TCRs, along with a median clonality of 0.080. Somatic, immune and clinical correlates of response to PD-L1 blockade with atezolizumab in urothelial cancer were the focus of an exploratory multi-omic analysis. Pretreatment tumor samples, along with matched peripheral blood collected serially before and after atezolizumab treatment, underwent TCR sequencing. An ECOG performance status of 0 or 1 was recorded for the patients, and 0 to 3 prior chemotherapy regimens had been received by the patients. About nine tenths of the roughly 29 patients were identified as males with urothelial cancer of bladder origin, and a prior smoking history was reported by 18 of 29 patients. Nine patients reached durable clinical benefit, while 20 to 25 patients did not.

As for this clone: It has no known antigen specificity. No clone much larger than this one lies a single base away; base qualities are absent.

Trimming leaves V shorter by 11 bases and J shorter by 2 bases, with the junction holding 9 bases beyond the gene matches. The CDR3, from cysteine to phenylalanine, totals 15 residues. The CDR3 DNA has 45 bases and is translated from base 1. CDR1 and CDR2 were assigned from the germline V gene as MDHEN and SYDVKM. Synthetic TCR analog templates were spiked into each PCR to estimate absolute template abundance from read counts. TCRbeta CDR3 regions were amplified from genomic DNA with bias-controlled V and J gene primers using the immunoSEQ assay. Rearranged TCRbeta segments were sequenced at approximately 20X coverage. The original pipeline was this. Sequencing errors were corrected by clustering and CDR3s were annotated against IMGT to assign V, D and J genes. Downstream analyses used only productive TCRbeta rearrangements, leaving out any out-of-frame or stop-codon sequences. Clonality was computed as one minus Shannon entropy normalized by the log of the number of unique productive sequences. Clones differing between time points or between blood and tumor were identified by Fisher's exact test with Benjamini-Hochberg correction at adjusted p below 0.01. Imported from immuneACCESS, the table was reduced by TCRdb to in-frame sequences with V and J called. These copies leave out some clones; in studies compared against another copy, an unresolved V gene accounts for under half, and the cause of the remainder is not known. For V, J and clone size, that table is used; D and trimming come from the DNA. This sample holds fewer than 75,000 clones; less than 90% were observed only once. 4.7% of the sample is in the top ten clones.

A cohort of around 28 patients with locally advanced or metastatic urothelial carcinoma, treated at Memorial Sloan Kettering on a trial protocol, was included. Peripheral blood mononuclear cells were collected pretreatment and during treatment, with between 1 and 8 total time points per patient. The Qiagen DNeasy Blood extraction kit was used to purify genomic DNA from total PBMCs and from tumor samples. PBMCs were collected pretreatment and during treatment, and were isolated and stored as previously described. Results the study describes overall, beyond this receptor: Improved progression-free and overall survival was found to be associated with pretreatment peripheral blood TCR clonality below the median. Because of the small sample size (n ≈ 29) and the many exploratory analyses performed, the results are intended to be regarded as hypothesis-generating. At 3 weeks after the start of treatment, tumor-associated TCR clones in peripheral blood had expanded more in patients with durable benefit (n of about 21, p = 0.022).

The chain employs TRBV28 and TRBJ2-2, with 9 central nucleotides matching TRBD1. This specimen was PBMCs, taken around atezolizumab (anti-PD-L1) treatment. This TCR was recovered from a man between 65 and 80 years old with urothelial cancer. The CDR3 corresponds to CAAYHTGGNTGELFF. At the DNA level, the sequence is TGTGCCGCCTACCATACAGGGGGCAACACCGGGGAGCTGTTTTTT.